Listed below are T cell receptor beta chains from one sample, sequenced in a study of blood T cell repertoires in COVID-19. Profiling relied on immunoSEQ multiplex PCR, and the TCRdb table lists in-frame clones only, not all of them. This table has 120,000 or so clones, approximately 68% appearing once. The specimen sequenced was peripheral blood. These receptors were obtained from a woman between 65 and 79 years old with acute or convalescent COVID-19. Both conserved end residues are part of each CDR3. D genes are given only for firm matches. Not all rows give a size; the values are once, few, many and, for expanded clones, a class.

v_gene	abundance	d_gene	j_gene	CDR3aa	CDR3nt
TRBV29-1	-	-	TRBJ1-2	CSVNKDSVYTF	TGCAGCGTGAATAAAGACAGCGTCTACACCTTC
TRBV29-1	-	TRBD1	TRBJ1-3	CSVETSGTGGGNTIYF	TGCAGCGTTGAAACAAGCGGGACAGGGGGAGGAAACACCATATATTTT
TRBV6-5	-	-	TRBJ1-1	CASRSGENTEAFF	TGTGCCAGCAGGTCGGGGGAGAACACTGAAGCTTTCTTT
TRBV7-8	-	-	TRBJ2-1	CASSSEDRISYNEQFF	TGTGCCAGCAGCTCCGAAGACAGGATCTCCTACAATGAGCAGTTCTTC
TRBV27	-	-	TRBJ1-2	CASSLRRDNYGYTF	TGTGCCAGCAGTTTGAGGAGAGACAACTATGGCTACACCTTC
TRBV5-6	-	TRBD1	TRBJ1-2	CASSFTTGGRGYTF	TGTGCCAGCAGCTTTACTACAGGGGGACGCGGCTACACCTTC
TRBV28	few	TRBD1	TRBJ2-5	CASSLPVTGDEETQYF	TGTGCCAGCAGTTTGCCCGTGACAGGGGATGAAGAGACCCAGTACTTC
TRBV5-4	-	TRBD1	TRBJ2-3	CASSRTGGKMDTQYF	TGTGCCAGCAGCCGGACAGGGGGAAAGATGGATACGCAGTATTTT
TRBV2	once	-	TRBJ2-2	CASREQAARTGELFF	TGTGCCAGCAGGGAACAGGCAGCCCGGACCGGGGAGCTGTTTTTT
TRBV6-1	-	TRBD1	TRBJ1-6	CASSEGTGVRALHF	TGTGCCAGCAGTGAAGGAACAGGGGTTAGGGCCCTCCACTTT
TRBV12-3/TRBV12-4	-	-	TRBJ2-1	CASSSPPTGRQFF	TGTGCCAGCAGTTCCCCCCCGACAGGTCGGCAGTTCTTC
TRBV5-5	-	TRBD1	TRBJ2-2	CASSSGGVGGELFF	TGTGCCAGCAGCTCAGGGGGAGTTGGCGGGGAGCTGTTTTTT
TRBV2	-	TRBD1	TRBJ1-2	CASSAGDRDYGYTF	TGTGCCAGCAGTGCAGGGGACAGGGACTATGGCTACACCTTC
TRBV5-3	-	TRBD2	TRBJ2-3	CARSLDMAPSLAGGPMQYF	TGTGCCAGAAGCTTGGACATGGCACCCTCACTAGCGGGGGGCCCCATGCAGTATTTT
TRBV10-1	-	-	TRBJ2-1	CASSPGSGEGQFF	TGCGCCAGCAGTCCCGGCTCAGGAGAGGGGCAGTTCTTC
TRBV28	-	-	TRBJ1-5	CASSLFVVNQPQHF	TGTGCCAGCAGTTTATTCGTCGTCAATCAGCCCCAGCATTTT
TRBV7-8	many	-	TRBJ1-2	CASSLDGRGRNYGYTF	TGTGCCAGCAGCTTAGATGGAAGGGGGAGAAACTATGGCTACACCTTC
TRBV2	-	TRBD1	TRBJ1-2	CASSDTGGPYGYTF	TGTGCCAGCAGTGATACAGGGGGTCCCTATGGCTACACCTTC
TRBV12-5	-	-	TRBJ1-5	CASGFWGGMVQPQHF	TGTGCTAGTGGTTTTTGGGGAGGGATGGTCCAGCCCCAGCATTTT
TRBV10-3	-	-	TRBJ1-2	CAISETGGSLDYGYTF	TGTGCCATCAGTGAGACGGGGGGGTCCCTAGACTATGGCTACACCTTC
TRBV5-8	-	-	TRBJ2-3	CASSFGTGLRTDTQYF	TGTGCCAGCAGCTTTGGAACAGGGCTCCGCACAGATACGCAGTATTTT
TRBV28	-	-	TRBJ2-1	CASSLGREYNEQFF	TGTGCCAGCAGTTTAGGCCGGGAGTATAATGAGCAGTTCTTC
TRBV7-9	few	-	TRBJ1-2	CASSLVSGGYTF	TGTGCCAGCAGCTTAGTTTCGGGAGGCTACACCTTC
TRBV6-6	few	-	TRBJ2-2	CASSELGARATGELFF	TGTGCCAGCAGCGAACTTGGGGCCAGGGCCACCGGGGAGCTGTTTTTT
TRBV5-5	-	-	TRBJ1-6	CASSLEGRVRAYSPLHF	TGTGCCAGCAGCTTGGAAGGGAGGGTCAGGGCCTATTCACCCCTCCACTTT
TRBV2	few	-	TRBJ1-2	CASSETAGVYGYTF	TGTGCCAGCAGCGAAACCGCAGGGGTCTATGGCTACACCTTC
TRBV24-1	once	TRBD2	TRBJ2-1	CATRTSGTHNEQFF	TGTGCCACCAGGACTAGCGGAACCCACAATGAGCAGTTCTTC
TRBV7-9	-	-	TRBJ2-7	CASSLVVGHEQYF	TGTGCCAGCAGCTTAGTTGTGGGGCACGAGCAGTACTTC
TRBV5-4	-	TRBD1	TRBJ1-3	CASSYDRGNGNTIYF	TGTGCCAGCAGCTACGACAGGGGCAATGGAAACACCATATATTTT
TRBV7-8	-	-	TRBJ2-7	CASSLGGFGGIYEQYF	TGTGCCAGCAGCTTAGGTGGATTCGGAGGAATCTACGAGCAGTACTTC
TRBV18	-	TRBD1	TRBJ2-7	CASSPGQGSYEQYF	TGTGCCAGCTCCCCAGGACAGGGTAGCTACGAGCAGTACTTC
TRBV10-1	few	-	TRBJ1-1	CASSESTRGYTEAFF	TGCGCCAGCAGTGAGTCGACTCGGGGGTACACTGAAGCTTTCTTT
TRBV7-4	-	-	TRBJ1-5	CASSLIGGTVQPQHF	TGTGCCAGCAGCTTAATAGGGGGTACAGTCCAGCCCCAGCATTTT
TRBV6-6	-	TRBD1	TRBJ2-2	CASSPQGTGELFF	TGTGCCAGCAGTCCACAGGGGACCGGGGAGCTGTTTTTT
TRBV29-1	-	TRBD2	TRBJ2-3	CSVVALVGLVTDTQYF	TGCAGCGTGGTGGCTTTGGTGGGACTAGTAACAGATACGCAGTATTTT
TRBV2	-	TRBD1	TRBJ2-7	CASSGLGQGVNEQYF	TGTGCCAGCAGTGGATTGGGACAGGGGGTCAACGAGCAGTACTTC